This TCR beta chain appears in the sequencing data of a study of radiation and T cells in renal cell carcinoma. Study findings and constraints: In blood, top tumor clones expanded by 2 weeks, shrinking by 4.

As to this clone: Its antigen is currently unknown.

TCRdb's copy holds only in-frame clones and misses some; the assay was immunoSEQ multiplex PCR. The sample holds more than 75,000 clones; 70% to 90% are singletons and the top ten take 20% to 25%. Time point of the sample: blood 2 weeks post-SBRT. Treatment meaning: 15 Gy SBRT to primary tumor, nephrectomy 4 weeks later. Serial blood draws occurred at baseline and 2 and 4 weeks post-SBRT. Per the germline V gene, CDR1 is MNHNS and CDR2 is SASEGT. The CDR3 loop spans 14 amino acids. Trimming shortened V by 6 bases and J by 3 bases, and 12 bases separated the two germline ends. The source is a woman aged 45-65 years with renal cell carcinoma. The chain carries TRBV6-1 and TRBJ1-5, with D possibly matching TRBD1 (6 bases). The sample in question was blood, obtained from a patient whose treatment included radiotherapy and nephrectomy. CDR3 DNA sequence: TGTGCCAGCAGCTCAGGGGTATACAATCAGCCCCAGCATTTT. It translates to CASSSGVYNQPQHF.